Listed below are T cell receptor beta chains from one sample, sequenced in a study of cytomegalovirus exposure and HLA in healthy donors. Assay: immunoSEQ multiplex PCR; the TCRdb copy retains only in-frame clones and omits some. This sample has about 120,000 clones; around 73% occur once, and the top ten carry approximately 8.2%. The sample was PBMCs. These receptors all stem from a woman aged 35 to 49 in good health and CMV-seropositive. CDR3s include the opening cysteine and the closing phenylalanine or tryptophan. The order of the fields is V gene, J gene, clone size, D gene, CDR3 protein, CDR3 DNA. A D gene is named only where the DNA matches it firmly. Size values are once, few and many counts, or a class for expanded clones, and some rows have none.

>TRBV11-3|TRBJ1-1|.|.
CASSRGENTEAFF
TGTGCCAGCAGCCGGGGGGAGAACACTGAAGCTTTCTTT
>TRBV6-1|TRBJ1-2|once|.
CASSGTSSYGYTF
TGTGCCAGCAGTGGGACATCTTCCTATGGCTACACCTTC
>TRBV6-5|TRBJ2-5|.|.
CASSLSWGRGETQYF
TGTGCCAGCAGCCTATCTTGGGGGCGGGGGGAGACCCAGTACTTC
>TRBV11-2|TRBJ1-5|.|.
CASSLQGRNQPQHF
TGTGCCAGCAGCTTACAGGGAAGGAATCAGCCCCAGCATTTT
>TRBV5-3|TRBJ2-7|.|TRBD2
CARSFQGAGSEQYF
TGTGCCAGAAGCTTTCAGGGAGCGGGGAGCGAGCAGTACTTC
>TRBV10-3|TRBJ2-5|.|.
CAGGAGSHSQETQYF
TGTGCCGGGGGGGCAGGGTCCCATTCGCAGGAGACCCAGTACTTC
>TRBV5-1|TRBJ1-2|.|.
CASSTVGGDYGYTF
TGCGCCAGCAGCACGGTGGGGGGGGACTATGGCTACACCTTC
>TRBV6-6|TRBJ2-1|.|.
CASTRGSYNEQFF
TGTGCCAGCACTCGCGGCTCCTACAATGAGCAGTTCTTC
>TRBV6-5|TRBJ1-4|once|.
CASRRGLEGEKLFF
TGTGCCAGCAGGAGGGGACTGGAGGGGGAAAAACTGTTTTTT
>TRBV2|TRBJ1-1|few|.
CASTPEGTTNTEAFF
TGTGCCAGCACCCCGGAGGGCACAACGAACACTGAAGCTTTCTTT
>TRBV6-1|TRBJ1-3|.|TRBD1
CASTTGVNTIYF
TGTGCCAGCACGACAGGGGTGAACACCATATATTTT
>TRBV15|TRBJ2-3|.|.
CATSTRDTSTDAQYF
TGTGCCACCAGCACCCGGGACACAAGCACAGATGCGCAGTATTTT
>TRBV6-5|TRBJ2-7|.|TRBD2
CASSPLAYHEQYF
TGTGCCAGCAGTCCACTAGCGTACCACGAGCAGTACTTC
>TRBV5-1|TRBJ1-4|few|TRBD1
CASSSDRTMRTNEKLFF
TGCGCCAGCAGCTCGGACAGGACGATGCGAACTAATGAAAAACTGTTTTTT
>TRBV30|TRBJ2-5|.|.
CAWTYLTEETQYF
TGTGCCTGGACATACCTCACTGAAGAGACCCAGTACTTC
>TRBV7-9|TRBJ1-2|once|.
CASSSRPGSKFYGYTF
TGTGCCAGCAGCTCCCGACCGGGGAGTAAGTTCTATGGCTACACCTTC
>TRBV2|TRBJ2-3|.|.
CASTRDTPKDTQYF
TGTGCCAGCACTCGGGACACCCCCAAGGATACGCAGTATTTT
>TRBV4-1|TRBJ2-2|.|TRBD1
CASSQDWARGPGELFF
TGCGCCAGCAGCCAAGATTGGGCCAGGGGGCCCGGGGAGCTGTTTTTT
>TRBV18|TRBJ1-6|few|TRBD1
CASSAYRGQGISPLHF
TGTGCCAGCTCAGCCTACAGGGGGCAAGGAATTTCACCCCTCCACTTT
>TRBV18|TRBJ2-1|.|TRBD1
CASSMGQYNEQFF
TGTGCCAGCTCAATGGGACAGTACAATGAGCAGTTCTTC
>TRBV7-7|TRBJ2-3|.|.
CASSSGVGATDTQYF
TGTGCCAGCAGCTCCGGGGTGGGGGCCACAGATACGCAGTATTTT
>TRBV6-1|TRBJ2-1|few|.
CASSSGSEYNEQFF
TGTGCCAGCAGCTCAGGGTCGGAATACAATGAGCAGTTCTTC
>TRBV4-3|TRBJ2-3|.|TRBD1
CASSSGQGTADTQYF
TGCGCCAGCAGCTCAGGACAGGGAACCGCAGATACGCAGTATTTT
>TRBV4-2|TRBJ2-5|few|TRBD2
CASSRRTSGGGRETQYF
TGTGCCAGCAGCCGAAGGACTAGCGGGGGAGGTCGGGAGACCCAGTACTTC
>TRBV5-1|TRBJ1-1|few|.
CASSDPRVGGSTEAFF
TGCGCCAGCAGCGATCCTCGTGTAGGGGGAAGTACTGAAGCTTTCTTT
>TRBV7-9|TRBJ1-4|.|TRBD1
CASSPGQMNEKLFF
TGTGCCAGCAGCCCGGGACAGATGAATGAAAAACTGTTTTTT
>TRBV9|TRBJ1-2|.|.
CASSVAAVSNYGYTF
TGTGCCAGCAGCGTAGCGGCGGTAAGCAACTATGGCTACACCTTC
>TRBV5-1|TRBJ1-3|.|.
CASSPGTPGRNTIYF
TGCGCCAGCAGCCCCGGGACACCCGGGCGGAACACCATATATTTT
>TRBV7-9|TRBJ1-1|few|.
CASRPDKNTEAFF
TGTGCCAGCAGACCAGACAAGAACACTGAAGCTTTCTTT
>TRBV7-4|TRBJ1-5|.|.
CASFRGCQPQHF
TGTGCCAGTTTTCGGGGGTGTCAGCCCCAGCATTTT
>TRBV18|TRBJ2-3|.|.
CASSSRQLDTQYF
TGTGCCAGCTCATCGAGACAGTTAGATACGCAGTATTTT
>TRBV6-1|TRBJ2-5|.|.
CASSGVPRYGTQYF
TGTGCCAGCAGTGGAGTTCCACGCTACGGGACCCAGTACTTC
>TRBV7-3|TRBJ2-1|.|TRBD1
CASSFNRGEQFF
TGTGCCAGCAGCTTTAACAGGGGTGAGCAGTTCTTC
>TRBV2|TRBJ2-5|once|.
CASSVYSTLQETQYF
TGTGCCAGCAGTGTTTATTCGACTTTGCAAGAGACCCAGTACTTC
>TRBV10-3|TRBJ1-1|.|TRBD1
CATLRQGGDTEAFF
TGTGCCACCCTGCGACAGGGGGGAGACACTGAAGCTTTCTTT
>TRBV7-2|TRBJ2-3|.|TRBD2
CASSVGLAGGPGDTQYF
TGTGCCAGCAGCGTCGGACTAGCGGGGGGGCCGGGGGATACGCAGTATTTT
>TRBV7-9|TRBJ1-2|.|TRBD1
CASSLAPDRLYGYTF
TGTGCCAGCAGCTTAGCTCCGGACAGGCTCTATGGCTACACCTTC
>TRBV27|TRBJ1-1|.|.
CASSLNRRTEAFF
TGTGCCAGCAGTTTGAATAGAAGAACTGAAGCTTTCTTT
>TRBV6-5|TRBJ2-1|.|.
CASSYEYEQFF
TGTGCCAGCAGTTACGAGTATGAGCAGTTCTTC
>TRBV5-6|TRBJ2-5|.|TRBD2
CASSSRTSGTQETQYF
TGTGCCAGCAGCTCACGGACTAGCGGGACTCAAGAGACCCAGTACTTC
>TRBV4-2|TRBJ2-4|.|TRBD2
CASSQDAGRAVNIQYF
TGTGCCAGCAGCCAAGACGCGGGGAGGGCTGTCAACATTCAGTACTTC
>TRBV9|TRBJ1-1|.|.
CASSVGSGNPEAFF
TGTGCCAGCAGCGTCGGATCAGGGAACCCTGAAGCTTTCTTT
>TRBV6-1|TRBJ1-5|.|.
CASSEQGFGNQPQHF
TGTGCCAGCAGTGAACAGGGATTTGGCAATCAGCCCCAGCATTTT
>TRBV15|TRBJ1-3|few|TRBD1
CATSSGQAGNTIYF
TGTGCCACCAGCAGCGGACAGGCTGGAAACACCATATATTTT
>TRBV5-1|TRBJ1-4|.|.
CASTWGSGGVNEKLFF
TGCGCCAGCACCTGGGGCAGTGGCGGGGTTAATGAAAAACTGTTTTTT
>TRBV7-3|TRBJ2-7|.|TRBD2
CASSDGGEQYF
TGTGCCAGCAGCGACGGGGGGGAGCAGTACTTC
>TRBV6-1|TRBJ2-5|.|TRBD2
CASSPPGGGEETQYF
TGTGCCAGCAGCCCCCCCGGCGGGGGGGAAGAGACCCAGTACTTC
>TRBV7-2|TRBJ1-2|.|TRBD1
CASSLGGQGAPFSTF
TGTGCCAGCAGCTTAGGGGGACAGGGAGCCCCGTTTAGCACCTTC
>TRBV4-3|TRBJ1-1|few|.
CASSQDRVQAFF
TGCGCCAGCAGCCAAGATCGGGTCCAAGCTTTCTTT
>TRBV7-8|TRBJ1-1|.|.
CASSSLTAWGGTEAFF
TGTGCCAGCAGCTCACTGACGGCCTGGGGGGGCACTGAAGCTTTCTTT
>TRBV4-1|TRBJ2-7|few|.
CASSQERVNYEQYF
TGCGCCAGCAGCCAAGAGAGGGTAAACTACGAGCAGTACTTC
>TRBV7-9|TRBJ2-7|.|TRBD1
CASSSPPGGYEQYF
TGTGCCAGCAGCTCCCCCCCAGGGGGTTACGAGCAGTACTTC
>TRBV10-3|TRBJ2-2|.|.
CAISEGQNTGELFF
TGTGCCATCAGTGAGGGACAGAACACCGGGGAGCTGTTTTTT